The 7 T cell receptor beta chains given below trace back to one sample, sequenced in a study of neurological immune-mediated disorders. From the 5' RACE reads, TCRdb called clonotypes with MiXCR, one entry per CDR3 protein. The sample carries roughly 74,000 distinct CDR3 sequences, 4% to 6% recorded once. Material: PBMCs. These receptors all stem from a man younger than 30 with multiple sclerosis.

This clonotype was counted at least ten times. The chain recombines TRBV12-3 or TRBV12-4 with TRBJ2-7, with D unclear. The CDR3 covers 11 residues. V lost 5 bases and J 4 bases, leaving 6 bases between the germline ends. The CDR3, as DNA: TGTGCCAGCAGTGGGATTTACGAGCAGTACTTC. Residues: CASSGIYEQYF.

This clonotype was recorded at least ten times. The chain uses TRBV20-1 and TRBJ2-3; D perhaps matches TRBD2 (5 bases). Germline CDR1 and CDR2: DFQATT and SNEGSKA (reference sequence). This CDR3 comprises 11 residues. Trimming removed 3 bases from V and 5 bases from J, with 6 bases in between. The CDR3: CSARGRDTQYF. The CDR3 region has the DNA TGCAGTGCTAGGGGGAGAGATACGCAGTATTTT.

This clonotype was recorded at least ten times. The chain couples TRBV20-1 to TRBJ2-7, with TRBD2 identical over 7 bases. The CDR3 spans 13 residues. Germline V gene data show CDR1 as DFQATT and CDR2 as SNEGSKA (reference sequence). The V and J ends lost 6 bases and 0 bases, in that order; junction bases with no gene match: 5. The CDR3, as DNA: TGCAGTGCCCGGGGAGGGTTCTCCTACGAGCAGTACTTC. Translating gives CSARGGFSYEQYF.

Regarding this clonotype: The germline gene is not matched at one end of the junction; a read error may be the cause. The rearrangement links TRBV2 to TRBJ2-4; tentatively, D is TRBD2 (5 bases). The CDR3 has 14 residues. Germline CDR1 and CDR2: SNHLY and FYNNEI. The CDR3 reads CASLSGNYKKIQYF. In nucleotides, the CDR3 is TGTGCCAGCCTATCGGGAAACTACAAAAAAATTCAGTACTTC. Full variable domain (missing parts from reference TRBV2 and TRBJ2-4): EPEVTQTPSHQVTQMGQEVILRCVPISNHLYFYWYRQILGQKVEFLVSFYNNEISEKSEIFDDQFSVERPDGSNFTLKIRSTKLEDSAMYFCASLSGNYKKIQYFGAGTRLSVL.

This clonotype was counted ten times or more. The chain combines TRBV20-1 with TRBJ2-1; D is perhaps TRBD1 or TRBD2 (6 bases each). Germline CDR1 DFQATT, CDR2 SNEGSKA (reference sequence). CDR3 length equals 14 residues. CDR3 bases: TGCAGGGCTTGGAGGGGGGAGACCAACAATGAGCAGTTCTTC. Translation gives CRAWRGETNNEQFF.

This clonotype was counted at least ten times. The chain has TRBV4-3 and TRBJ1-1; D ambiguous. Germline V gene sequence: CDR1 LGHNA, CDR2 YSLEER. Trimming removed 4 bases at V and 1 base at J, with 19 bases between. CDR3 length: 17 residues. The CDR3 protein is CASSLTSALGSNTEAFF. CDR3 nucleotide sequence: TGCGCCAGCAGCCTCACTTCGGCCCTGGGTTCGAACACTGAAGCTTTCTTT.

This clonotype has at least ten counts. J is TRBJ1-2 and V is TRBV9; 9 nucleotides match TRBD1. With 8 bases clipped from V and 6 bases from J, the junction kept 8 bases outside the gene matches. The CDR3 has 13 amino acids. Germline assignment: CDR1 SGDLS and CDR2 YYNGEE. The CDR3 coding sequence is TGTGCCAGTGCCCGGGACAGGGCCGATGGCTACACCTTC. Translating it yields CASARDRADGYTF.